A single count supports the clone carrying this T cell receptor (beta chain). Its matching antigen is unknown. This entry is derived from a study of Ad26.COV2.S vaccination and SARS-CoV-2 variants. Across the study: It was the COV1001 Ad26.COV2.S trial arm that included the donor.

CDR3 length: 15 residues. Germline lookup yields CDR1 SGHTA and CDR2 FQGNSA. V shed 2 bases and J shed 1 base, with 8 bases lying between them. Study observations and caveats: Comparable non-spike TCR breadth was observed in vaccine and placebo recipients.

Measured with immunoSEQ multiplex PCR; TCRdb has only the in-frame clones, and not every one. The sample lists more than 400,000 clones, over 80% occurring once. Sample treatment: around 19 received Ad26.COV2.S at low or high dose, single or two shots; about 5 received placebo; per-sample allocation not given. Specimens were obtained on day 63 following the first vaccine or placebo injection. An adult aged 18-55 years in Boston served as the donor. The chain carries TRBV7-2 and TRBJ1-4; no clear D. This receptor was obtained from a person aged 18 to 65 who received the Ad26.COV2.S COVID-19 vaccine or a placebo. The sample in question was peripheral blood, obtained in a trial of Ad26.COV2.S vaccine versus placebo. The CDR3 bases are TGTGCCAGCAGCTTAATGGGCGGAACTAATGAAAAACTGTTTTTT. Protein: CASSLMGGTNEKLFF.